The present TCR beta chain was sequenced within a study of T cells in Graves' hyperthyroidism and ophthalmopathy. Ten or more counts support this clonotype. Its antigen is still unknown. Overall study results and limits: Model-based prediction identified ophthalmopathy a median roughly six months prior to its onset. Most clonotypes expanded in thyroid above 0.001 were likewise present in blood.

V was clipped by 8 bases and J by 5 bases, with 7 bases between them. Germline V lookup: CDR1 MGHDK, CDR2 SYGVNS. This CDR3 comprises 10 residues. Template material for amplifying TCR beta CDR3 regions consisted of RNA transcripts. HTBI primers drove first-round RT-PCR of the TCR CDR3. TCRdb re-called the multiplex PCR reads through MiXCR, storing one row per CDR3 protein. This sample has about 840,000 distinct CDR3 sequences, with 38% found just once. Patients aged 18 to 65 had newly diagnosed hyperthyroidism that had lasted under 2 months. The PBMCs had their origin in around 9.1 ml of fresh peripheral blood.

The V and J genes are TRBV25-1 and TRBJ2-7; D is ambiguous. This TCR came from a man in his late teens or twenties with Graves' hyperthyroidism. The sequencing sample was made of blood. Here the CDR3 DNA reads TGTGCCAGCGGATCTAACGAGCAGTACTTC. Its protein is CASGSNEQYF.